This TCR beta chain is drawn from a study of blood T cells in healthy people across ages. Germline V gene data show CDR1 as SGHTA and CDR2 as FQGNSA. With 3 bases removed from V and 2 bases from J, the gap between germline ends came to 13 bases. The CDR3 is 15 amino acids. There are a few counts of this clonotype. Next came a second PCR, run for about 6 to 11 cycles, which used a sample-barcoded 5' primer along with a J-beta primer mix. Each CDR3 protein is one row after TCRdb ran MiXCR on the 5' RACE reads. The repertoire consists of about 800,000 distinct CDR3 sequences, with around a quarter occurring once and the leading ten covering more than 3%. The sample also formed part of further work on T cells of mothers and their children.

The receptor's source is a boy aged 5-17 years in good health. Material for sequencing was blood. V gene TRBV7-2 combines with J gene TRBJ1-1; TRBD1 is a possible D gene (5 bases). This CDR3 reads CASSFSPTANTEAFF. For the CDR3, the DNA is TGTGCCAGCAGCTTTTCCCCGACAGCCAACACTGAAGCTTTCTTT.